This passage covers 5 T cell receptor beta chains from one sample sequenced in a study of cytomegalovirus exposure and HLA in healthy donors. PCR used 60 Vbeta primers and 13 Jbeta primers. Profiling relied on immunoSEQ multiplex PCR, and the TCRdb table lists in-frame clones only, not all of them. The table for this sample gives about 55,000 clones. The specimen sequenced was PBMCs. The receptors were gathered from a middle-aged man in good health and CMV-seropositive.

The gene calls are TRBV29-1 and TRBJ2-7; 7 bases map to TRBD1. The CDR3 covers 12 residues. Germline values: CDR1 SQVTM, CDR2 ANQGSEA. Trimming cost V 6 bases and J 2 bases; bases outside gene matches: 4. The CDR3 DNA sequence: TGCAGCGTGACAGGGAGCGCCTACGAGCAGTACTTC. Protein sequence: CSVTGSAYEQYF.

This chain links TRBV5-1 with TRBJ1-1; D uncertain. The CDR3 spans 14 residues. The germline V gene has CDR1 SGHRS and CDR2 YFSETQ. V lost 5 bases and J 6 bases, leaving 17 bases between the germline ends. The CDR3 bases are TGCGCCAGCAGTCGAGGTGGAGGGATTGCTGAAGCTTTCTTT. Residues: CASSRGGGIAEAFF.

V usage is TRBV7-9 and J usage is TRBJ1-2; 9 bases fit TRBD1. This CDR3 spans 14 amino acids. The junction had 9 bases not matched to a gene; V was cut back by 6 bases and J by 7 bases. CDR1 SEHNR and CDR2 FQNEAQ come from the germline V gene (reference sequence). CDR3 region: CASSYNDRGTGYTF. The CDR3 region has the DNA TGTGCCAGCAGTTATAACGACAGGGGGACTGGCTACACCTTC.

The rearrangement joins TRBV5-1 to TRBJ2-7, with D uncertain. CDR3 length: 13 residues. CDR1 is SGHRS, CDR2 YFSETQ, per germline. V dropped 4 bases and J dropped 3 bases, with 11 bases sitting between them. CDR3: CASSPRLDYEQYF. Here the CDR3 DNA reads TGCGCCAGCAGCCCCCGACTGGACTACGAGCAGTACTTC.

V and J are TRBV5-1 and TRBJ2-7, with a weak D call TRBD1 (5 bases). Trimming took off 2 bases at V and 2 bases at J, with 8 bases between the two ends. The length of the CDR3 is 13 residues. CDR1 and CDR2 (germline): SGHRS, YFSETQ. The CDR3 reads CASSFATAYEQYF. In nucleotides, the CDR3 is TGCGCCAGCAGCTTCGCGACAGCCTACGAGCAGTACTTC.